This T cell receptor (beta chain) comes out of a study of blood T cell repertoires in COVID-19 (dated by TCRdb to the early 2020s). With regard to the full study: The collaborator samples originated in the United States, Italy and Spain and spanned the acute and convalescent phases of COVID-19. The prospective study material was composed of cDNA or gDNA derived from T cells, B-cell-depleted T cells, or PBMCs. Subjects who had been exposed to COVID-19, were actively infected with it, or had recovered from it provided the deeply sampled blood TCRbeta repertoires that made up the dataset. The repertoires were made available in a free public database intended to serve as a resource for research on the immune response to SARS-CoV-2. Samples were obtained from the ongoing ImmuneRACE study (first 160 participants) and from 950 to 1,500 subjects provided by 6 global collaborators. Nearly every sample came with metadata listing a de-identified subject ID, COVID-19 status, age in years and sex. Where HLA class I and class II types were available, the types were taken from metadata supplied by the sample provider, not from assay-based typing.

Whole blood was collected in K2EDTA tubes by collaborating institutions according to the institutions' own protocols. For TCRbeta analysis, collaborators shipped samples as frozen whole blood, isolated PBMCs, or DNA extracted from either of those sample types. Points on this clone: Its antigen is currently not known. No base qualities exist here, and no much larger clone lies one base off it.

Points the paper makes about the study in general: The amount of clinical and demographic metadata varied by source and participant and was provided uncurated.

The immunoSEQ Assay, a bias-controlled multiplex PCR, was used to amplify TCRbeta CDR3 regions from genomic DNA. In the original analysis: Nucleated cell counts per sample were estimated from amplification of reference gene primers within the assay. To quantify the absolute abundance of each unique TCRbeta CDR3 rearrangement, sequence reads were collapsed and filtered. For each sample, productive Simpson clonality was calculated by taking the square root of Simpson's diversity index across productive rearrangements. TCRdb took this table from immuneACCESS and kept in-frame rearrangements with V and J called. Such tables lack part of the clones; where checked against another copy, unresolved V genes explain under half of the gap, and the rest is unexplained. V, J and clone size are those of that table, while D and trimming were read from the DNA. Within this sample are 130,000 or so clones, with roughly 80% of them counted one time only. The ten largest clones represent approximately 17% of the sample.

The specimen sequenced was peripheral blood. The source is a man aged 45-65 years with acute or convalescent COVID-19.

DNA sequence: TGCGCCAGCAGTGAGTCGGGGAGCTCCTACGAGCAGTACTTC. Translation gives CASSESGSSYEQYF. This sequence uses TRBV10-1 and TRBJ2-7; D gene: possibly TRBD2, on 5 matching bases. CDR1 and CDR2, per the germline V gene (reference sequence), are WNHNN and SYGVQD. V loses 0 bases, J loses 0 bases, and the germline ends lie 6 bases apart. The CDR3 measures 14 amino acids from cysteine to phenylalanine. Of all the DNA, just the CDR3 is kept, 42 bases in frame from base 1.